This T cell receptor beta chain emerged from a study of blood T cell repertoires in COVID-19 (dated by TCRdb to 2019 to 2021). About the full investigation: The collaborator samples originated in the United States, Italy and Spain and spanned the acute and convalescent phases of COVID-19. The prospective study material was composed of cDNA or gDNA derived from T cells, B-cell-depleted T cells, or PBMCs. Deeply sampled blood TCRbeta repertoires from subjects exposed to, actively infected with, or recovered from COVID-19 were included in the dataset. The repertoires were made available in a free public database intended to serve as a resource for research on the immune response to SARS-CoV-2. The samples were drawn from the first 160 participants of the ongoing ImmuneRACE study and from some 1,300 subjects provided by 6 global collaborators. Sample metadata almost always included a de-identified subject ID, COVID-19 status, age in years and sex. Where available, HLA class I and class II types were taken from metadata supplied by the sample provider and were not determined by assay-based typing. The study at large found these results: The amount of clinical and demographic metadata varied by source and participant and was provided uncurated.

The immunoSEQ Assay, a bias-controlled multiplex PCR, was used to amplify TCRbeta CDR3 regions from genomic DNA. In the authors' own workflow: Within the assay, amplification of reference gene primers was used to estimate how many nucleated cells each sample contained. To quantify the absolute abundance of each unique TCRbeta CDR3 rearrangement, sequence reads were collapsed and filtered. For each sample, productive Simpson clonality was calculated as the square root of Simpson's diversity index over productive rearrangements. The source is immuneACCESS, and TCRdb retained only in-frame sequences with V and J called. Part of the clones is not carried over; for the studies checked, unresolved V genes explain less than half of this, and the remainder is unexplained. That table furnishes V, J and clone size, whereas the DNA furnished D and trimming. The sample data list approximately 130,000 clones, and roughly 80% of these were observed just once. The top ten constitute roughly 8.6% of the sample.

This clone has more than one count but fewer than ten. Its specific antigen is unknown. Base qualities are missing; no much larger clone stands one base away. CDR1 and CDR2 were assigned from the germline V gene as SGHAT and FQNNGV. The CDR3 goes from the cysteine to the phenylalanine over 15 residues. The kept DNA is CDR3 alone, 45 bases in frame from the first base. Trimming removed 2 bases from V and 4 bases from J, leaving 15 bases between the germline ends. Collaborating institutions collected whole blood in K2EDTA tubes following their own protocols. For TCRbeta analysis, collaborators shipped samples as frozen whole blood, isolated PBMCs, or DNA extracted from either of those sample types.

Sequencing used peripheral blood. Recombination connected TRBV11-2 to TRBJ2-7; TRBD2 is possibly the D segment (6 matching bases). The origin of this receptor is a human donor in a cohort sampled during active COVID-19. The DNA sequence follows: TGTGCCAGCAGCTTAAATGGAGGGCCGGCGTACGAGCAGTACTTC. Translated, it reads CASSLNGGPAYEQYF.